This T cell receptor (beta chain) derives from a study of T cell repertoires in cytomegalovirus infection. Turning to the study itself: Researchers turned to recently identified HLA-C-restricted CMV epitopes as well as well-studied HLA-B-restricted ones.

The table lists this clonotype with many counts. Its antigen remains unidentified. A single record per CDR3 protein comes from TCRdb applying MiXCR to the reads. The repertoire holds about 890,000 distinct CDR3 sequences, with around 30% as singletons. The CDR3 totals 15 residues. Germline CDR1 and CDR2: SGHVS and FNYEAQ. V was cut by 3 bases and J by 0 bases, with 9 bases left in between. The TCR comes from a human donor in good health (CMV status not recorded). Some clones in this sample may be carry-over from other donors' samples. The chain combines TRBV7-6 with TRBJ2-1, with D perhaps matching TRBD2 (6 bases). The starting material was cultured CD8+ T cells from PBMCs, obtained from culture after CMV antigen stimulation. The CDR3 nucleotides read TGTGCCAGCAGCTTTGGCGGGATCTCCTACAATGAGCAGTTCTTC. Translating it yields CASSFGGISYNEQFF.